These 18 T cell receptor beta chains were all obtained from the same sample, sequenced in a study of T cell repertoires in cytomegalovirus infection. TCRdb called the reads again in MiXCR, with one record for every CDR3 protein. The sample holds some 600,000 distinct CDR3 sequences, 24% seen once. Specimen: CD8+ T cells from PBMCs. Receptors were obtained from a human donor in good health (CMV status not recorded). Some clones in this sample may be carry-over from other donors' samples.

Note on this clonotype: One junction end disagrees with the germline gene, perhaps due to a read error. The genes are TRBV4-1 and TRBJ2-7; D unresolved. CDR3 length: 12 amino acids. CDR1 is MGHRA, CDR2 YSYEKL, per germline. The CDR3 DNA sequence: TGCGCCAGCAGCCAAGATCACCGGCGCCTCGACTTC. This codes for CASSQDHRRLDF.

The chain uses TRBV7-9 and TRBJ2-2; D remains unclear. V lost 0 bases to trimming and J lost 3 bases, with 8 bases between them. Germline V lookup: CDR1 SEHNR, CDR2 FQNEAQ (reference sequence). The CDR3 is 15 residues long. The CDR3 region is CASSLAAPYTGELFF. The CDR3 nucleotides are TGTGCCAGCAGCTTAGCAGCCCCATACACCGGGGAGCTGTTTTTT.

The chain's CDR3 is CASSEYGWSSPLHF. In DNA, the CDR3 is TGCGCCAGCAGTGAGTATGGGTGGAGTTCACCCCTCCACTTT. V is TRBV10-2 and J is TRBJ1-6; D unresolved. V lost 1 base and J lost 9, with 10 bases in between. The CDR3 is 14 residues long. Germline V lookup: CDR1 WSHSY, CDR2 SAAADI.

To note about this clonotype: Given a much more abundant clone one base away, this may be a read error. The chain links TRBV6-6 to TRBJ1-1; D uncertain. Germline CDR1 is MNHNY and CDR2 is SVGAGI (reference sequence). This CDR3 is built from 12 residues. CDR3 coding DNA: TGTGCCAGCAGTCGGGCGAACACTCAAGCTTTCTTT. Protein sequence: CASSRANTQAFF.

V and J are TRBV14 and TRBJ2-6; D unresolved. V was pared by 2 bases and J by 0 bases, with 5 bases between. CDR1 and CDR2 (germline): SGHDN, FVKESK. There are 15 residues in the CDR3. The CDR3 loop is CASSQSGSGANVLTF. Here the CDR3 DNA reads TGTGCCAGCAGCCAATCCGGCTCTGGGGCCAACGTCCTGACTTTC.

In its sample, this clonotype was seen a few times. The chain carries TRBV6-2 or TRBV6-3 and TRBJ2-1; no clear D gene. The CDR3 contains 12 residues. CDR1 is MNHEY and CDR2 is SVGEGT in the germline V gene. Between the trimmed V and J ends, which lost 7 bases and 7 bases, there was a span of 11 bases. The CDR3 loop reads CASNPLGNEQFF. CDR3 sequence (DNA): TGTGCCAGCAACCCCCTGGGGAATGAGCAGTTCTTC.

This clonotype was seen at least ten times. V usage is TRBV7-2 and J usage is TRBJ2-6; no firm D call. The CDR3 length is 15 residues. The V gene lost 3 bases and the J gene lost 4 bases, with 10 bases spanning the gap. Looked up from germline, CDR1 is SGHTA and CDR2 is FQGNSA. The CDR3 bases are TGTGCCAGCAGCTTTGGTAGGGAAGGGGCCAACGTCCTGACTTTC. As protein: CASSFGREGANVLTF.

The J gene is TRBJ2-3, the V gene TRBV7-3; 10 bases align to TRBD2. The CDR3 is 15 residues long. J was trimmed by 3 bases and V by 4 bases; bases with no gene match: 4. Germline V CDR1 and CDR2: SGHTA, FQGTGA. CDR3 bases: TGTGCCAGCAGCTCCCTAGCGGGGGAGACAGATACGCAGTATTTT. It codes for CASSSLAGETDTQYF.

CDR3 region: CASSDDIRVSSYNEQFF. In DNA form, the CDR3 reads TGTGCCAGCAGTGACGATATCCGGGTGAGCTCCTACAATGAGCAGTTCTTC. This rearrangement joins TRBV6-4 to TRBJ2-1; D gene uncertain. V gave up 2 bases and J gave up 0 bases, with 14 bases separating them. The CDR3 runs to 17 residues. Per germline, CDR1 MRHNA and CDR2 SNTAGT.

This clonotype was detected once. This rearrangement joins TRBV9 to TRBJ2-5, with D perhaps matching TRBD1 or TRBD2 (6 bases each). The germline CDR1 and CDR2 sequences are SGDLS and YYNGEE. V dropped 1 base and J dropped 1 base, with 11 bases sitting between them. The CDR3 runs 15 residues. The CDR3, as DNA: TGTGCCAGCAGCGTACGAGGGGGGAGCCAAGAGACCCAGTACTTC. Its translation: CASSVRGGSQETQYF.

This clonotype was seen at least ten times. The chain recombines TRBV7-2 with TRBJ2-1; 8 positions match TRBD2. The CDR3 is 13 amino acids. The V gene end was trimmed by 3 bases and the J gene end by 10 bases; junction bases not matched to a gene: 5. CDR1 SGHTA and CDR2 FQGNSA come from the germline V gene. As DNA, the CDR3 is TGTGCCAGCAGCTTCGGCGGGGGGCTAGAGCAGTTCTTC. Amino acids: CASSFGGGLEQFF.

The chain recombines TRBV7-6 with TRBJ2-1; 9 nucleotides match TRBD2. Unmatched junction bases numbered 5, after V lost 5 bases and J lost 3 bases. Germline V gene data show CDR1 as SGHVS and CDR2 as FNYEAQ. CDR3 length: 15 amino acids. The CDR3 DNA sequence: TGTGCCAGCAGCCATAGCGGGGGAGACTACAATGAGCAGTTCTTC. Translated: CASSHSGGDYNEQFF.

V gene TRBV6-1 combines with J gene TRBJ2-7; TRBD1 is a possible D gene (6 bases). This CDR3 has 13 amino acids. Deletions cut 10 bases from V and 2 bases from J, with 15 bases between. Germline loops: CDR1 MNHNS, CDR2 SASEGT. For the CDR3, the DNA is TGTGCCAACAGGGACGTTCAGCCCTACGAGCAGTACTTC. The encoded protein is CANRDVQPYEQYF.

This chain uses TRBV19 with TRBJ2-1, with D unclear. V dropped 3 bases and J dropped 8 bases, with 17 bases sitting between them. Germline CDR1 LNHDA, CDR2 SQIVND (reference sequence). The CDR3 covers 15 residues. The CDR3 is CASSIRPDRRDEQFF. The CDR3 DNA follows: TGTGCCAGTAGTATTCGACCGGACCGCCGTGATGAGCAGTTCTTC.

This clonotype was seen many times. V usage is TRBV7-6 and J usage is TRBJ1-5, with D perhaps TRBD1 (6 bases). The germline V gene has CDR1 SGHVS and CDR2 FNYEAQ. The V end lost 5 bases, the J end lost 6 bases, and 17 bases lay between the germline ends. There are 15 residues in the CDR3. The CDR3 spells CASSAITGSAQPQHF. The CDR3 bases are TGTGCCAGCAGCGCAATTACAGGGTCAGCTCAGCCCCAGCATTTT.

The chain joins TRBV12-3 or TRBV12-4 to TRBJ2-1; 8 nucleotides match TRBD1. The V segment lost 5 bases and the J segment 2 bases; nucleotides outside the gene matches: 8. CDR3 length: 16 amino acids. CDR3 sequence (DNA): TGTGCCAGCAGTCCAATAGACAGGGGTCCCTACAATGAGCAGTTCTTC. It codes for CASSPIDRGPYNEQFF.

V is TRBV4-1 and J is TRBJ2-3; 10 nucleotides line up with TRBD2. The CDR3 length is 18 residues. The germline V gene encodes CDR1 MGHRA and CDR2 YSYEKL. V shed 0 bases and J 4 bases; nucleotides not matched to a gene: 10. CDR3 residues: CASSQDPPPSGGSDTQYF. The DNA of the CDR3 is TGCGCCAGCAGCCAAGATCCCCCCCCTAGCGGGGGCTCAGATACGCAGTATTTT.

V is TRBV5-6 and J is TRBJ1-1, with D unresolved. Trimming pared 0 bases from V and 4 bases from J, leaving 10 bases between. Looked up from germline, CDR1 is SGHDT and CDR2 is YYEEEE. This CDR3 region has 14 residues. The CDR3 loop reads CASSLGYGSTEAFF. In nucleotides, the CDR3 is TGTGCCAGCAGCTTGGGCTACGGGAGCACTGAAGCTTTCTTT.